Shown below are 24 T cell receptor beta chains from a single sample sequenced in a study of post-analysis software for immune sequencing data. The study's findings and limits: Several TRBV segments were more frequent in patients than controls; TRBV5-6, TRBV5-1 and TRBV20-1 belonged to this group.

Their specific antigens are unknown. The library was made from cDNA and included unique molecular identifiers. MiXCR was run by TCRdb on the PCR reads, yielding one entry per CDR3 protein. The sample has fewer than 850,000 distinct CDR3 sequences, approximately 30% seen once. The sequenced sample was blood. The receptors originated from a girl under 18 with multiple sclerosis.

This chain links TRBV29-1 with TRBJ2-5; D not resolved. Trimming took 2 bases from V and 0 from J, leaving 7 bases between them. This CDR3 region has 13 residues. From germline, CDR1 is SQVTM and CDR2 ANQGSEA. CDR3 loop: CSVEWADQETQYF. CDR3 bases: TGCAGCGTTGAATGGGCGGACCAAGAGACCCAGTACTTC.

The V call is TRBV20-1, the J call TRBJ2-5; 9 nucleotides agree with TRBD2. The CDR3 sequence is 17 residues long. After removal of 6 bases from V and 1 base from J, the junction contained 15 bases not matched to a gene. Germline V gene lookup returns CDR1 DFQATT and CDR2 SNEGSKA (reference sequence). CDR3 region: CSAEEGGASGTQETQYF. The CDR3 bases are TGCAGTGCGGAAGAGGGGGGGGCTAGCGGGACCCAAGAGACCCAGTACTTC.

This clonotype has only a few counts. The CDR3 protein is CASSPPGGRGNEQFF. The DNA for the CDR3 is TGTGCCAGCAGCCCCCCAGGGGGTCGAGGCAATGAGCAGTTCTTC. The rearrangement links TRBV7-9 to TRBJ2-1, with 7 bases matching TRBD1. Germline lookup yields CDR1 SEHNR and CDR2 FQNEAQ (reference sequence). The CDR3 spans 15 residues. The trim removed 5 bases at V and 6 bases at J, leaving 10 bases unmatched.

This sequence joins TRBV25-1 and TRBJ1-4, with TRBD1 matching 7 bases. After removal of 4 bases from V and 1 base from J, the junction contained 3 bases not matched to a gene. Germline CDR1 MGHDK, CDR2 SYGVNS. The CDR3 length is 15 residues. The CDR3 sequence is CASSVNRGTNEKLFF. As DNA, the CDR3 is TGTGCCAGCAGTGTAAACAGGGGAACTAATGAAAAACTGTTTTTT.

This clonotype appeared once. V is TRBV2 and J is TRBJ1-5; tentatively, D is TRBD1 (6 bases). V was clipped by 8 bases and J by 2 bases, with 10 bases between them. Germline V gene sequence: CDR1 SNHLY, CDR2 FYNNEI. The CDR3 loop spans 13 amino acids. CDR3 DNA sequence: TGTGCCAGCGGGGGCGGGCGCAATCAGCCCCAGCATTTT. Protein: CASGGGRNQPQHF.

The table lists this clonotype with a few counts. The J gene is TRBJ1-4, the V gene TRBV7-2; 9 nucleotides align to TRBD1. The CDR3 runs to 17 residues. The ends lost 4 bases at V and 1 base at J; junction bases unmatched: 7. Germline lookup yields CDR1 SGHTA and CDR2 FQGNSA. This chain's CDR3 is CASSSPPDRGTNEKLFF. CDR3 bases: TGTGCCAGCAGCTCGCCCCCGGACAGGGGAACTAATGAAAAACTGTTTTTT.

V and J are TRBV20-1 and TRBJ1-4; weak D call: TRBD1 (5 bases). CDR3 length equals 12 residues. V dropped 5 bases and J dropped 6 bases, with 10 bases sitting between them. The germline V gene encodes CDR1 DFQATT and CDR2 SNEGSKA (reference sequence). Here the CDR3 reads CSARGDHEKLFF. For the CDR3, the DNA is TGCAGTGCTCGCGGGGACCATGAAAAACTGTTTTTT.

This clonotype showed up just once. The V and J genes are TRBV5-1 and TRBJ1-6; D call uncertain. The germline V and J ends were trimmed by 0 bases and 7 bases, with 11 bases remaining between them. There are 15 residues in the CDR3. Germline CDR1 reads SGHRS; CDR2 reads YFSETQ. The CDR3 DNA reads as TGCGCCAGCAGCTTGGGCAGCCTCCAGAATTCACCCCTCCACTTT. Protein sequence: CASSLGSLQNSPLHF.

This clonotype was seen a few times. The gene calls are TRBV6-5 and TRBJ2-3, with 7 bases lining up with TRBD2. Germline-derived CDR1 and CDR2 are MNHEY and SVGAGI. CDR3 length: 16 residues. V was clipped by 2 bases and J by 6 bases; unmatched bases: 11. As DNA, the CDR3 is TGTGCCAGCAGTTACATGGCGGGAGCTTCCGCGGATACGCAGTATTTT. It specifies CASSYMAGASADTQYF.

This clonotype was detected a few times. The CDR3 DNA reads as TGCGCCAGCAGCCCGGAACAGGGGAACTATGGCTACACCTTC. Translation gives CASSPEQGNYGYTF. J is TRBJ1-2 and V is TRBV5-1; TRBD1 agrees at 7 bases. From germline, CDR1 is SGHRS and CDR2 YFSETQ. V dropped 4 bases and J dropped 2; count of bases not matched to a gene: 5. CDR3 size: 14 residues.

The chain employs TRBV24-1 and TRBJ1-2, with D maybe TRBD1 (6 bases). The CDR3 extends over 11 amino acids. Trimming left V 8 bases short and J 6 bases short, with 9 bases between. CDR1 KGHDR and CDR2 SFDVKD come from the germline V gene. This CDR3 reads CATKGDDGYTF. The CDR3 bases are TGTGCCACCAAGGGGGACGATGGCTACACCTTC.

This clonotype has only a few counts. The chain joins TRBV20-1 to TRBJ2-5; D remains ambiguous. Trimming removed 0 bases at V and 5 bases at J, with 16 bases between. The germline CDR1 and CDR2 sequences are DFQATT and SNEGSKA (reference sequence). The CDR3 covers 15 residues. CDR3 amino acids: CSARDLGQVGETQYF. The CDR3 DNA reads TGCAGTGCTAGAGATCTCGGGCAAGTGGGGGAGACCCAGTACTTC.

This chain links TRBV2 with TRBJ1-2; D is undetermined. This CDR3 has 16 amino acids. Trimming removed 0 bases from V and 3 bases from J, with 14 bases in between. Germline CDR1 SNHLY, CDR2 FYNNEI. CDR3 residues: CASSEAAALIYYGYTF. The CDR3 DNA is TGTGCCAGCAGTGAAGCGGCGGCCCTTATTTACTATGGCTACACCTTC.

V usage is TRBV9 and J usage is TRBJ2-3, with 7 bases matching TRBD2. The J segment lost 4 bases and the V segment lost 1 base, leaving 6 bases of the junction unmatched. Germline V lookup: CDR1 SGDLS, CDR2 YYNGEE. The CDR3 is 15 residues long. In DNA, the CDR3 is TGTGCCAGCAGCGTAAGCGGGGCTAGGTCAGATACGCAGTATTTT. Translated, it gives CASSVSGARSDTQYF.

The table lists this clonotype with a few counts. The V gene is TRBV7-6, the J gene TRBJ2-3; D assignment may be TRBD1 or TRBD2 (5 bases each). The V end lost 4 bases, the J end lost 3 bases, and 20 bases lay between the germline ends. Germline V gene data show CDR1 as SGHVS and CDR2 as FNYEAQ. The CDR3 loop spans 17 amino acids. The CDR3 region has the DNA TGTGCCAGCAGCTCACCTGGGCTTAGGGGACGGACAGATACGCAGTATTTT. Its protein product is CASSSPGLRGRTDTQYF.

V and J are TRBV29-1 and TRBJ1-5; D is unresolved. Trimming stripped 5 bases from V and 3 bases from J, with 14 bases between. The CDR3 contains 14 residues. The germline V gene encodes CDR1 SQVTM and CDR2 ANQGSEA. The CDR3 nucleotides are TGCAGCGTTTCCATGGACGGAGACAATCAGCCCCAGCATTTT. Amino acid sequence: CSVSMDGDNQPQHF.

This clonotype was found a few times. This chain connects TRBV7-2 to TRBJ2-4; possibly TRBD2 for D (5 bases). The V and J ends lost 5 bases and 7 bases respectively, with 18 bases between them. From germline, CDR1 is SGHTA and CDR2 FQGNSA. This CDR3 comprises 15 residues. The CDR3, as DNA: TGTGCCAGCAGCCCGTTACTAGGTTCGGGCAACATTCAGTACTTC. Translation: CASSPLLGSGNIQYF.

The V gene is TRBV12-3 or TRBV12-4, the J gene TRBJ1-5, with TRBD1 as a possible D gene (5 bases). Deletions cut 5 bases from V and 1 base from J, with 15 bases between. There are 16 residues in the CDR3. CDR3 region: CASSPFWGISNQPQHF. As DNA, the CDR3 is TGTGCCAGCAGTCCTTTTTGGGGGATAAGCAATCAGCCCCAGCATTTT.

In its sample, this clonotype was seen a few times. This chain uses TRBV5-5 with TRBJ2-7; 7 positions agree with TRBD1. The germline V gene has CDR1 SGHKS and CDR2 YYEKEE (reference sequence). The J segment lost 5 bases and the V segment lost 0 bases, leaving 5 bases of the junction unmatched. The CDR3 sequence is 14 residues long. The CDR3 DNA sequence: TGTGCCAGCAGCTTGGGACAGGGTGGCGACGAGCAGTACTTC. This sequence encodes CASSLGQGGDEQYF.

This clonotype was seen ten or more times. This chain uses TRBV11-2 with TRBJ2-7, with 13 nucleotides matching TRBD2. The CDR3 is 21 amino acids. Looked up from germline, CDR1 is SGHAT and CDR2 is FQNNGV. Trimming took 2 bases from V and 6 from J; bases not matched to a gene: 22. CDR3 DNA sequence: TGTGCCAGCAGCTTACACCGGGACCGGGAACGGGGACTAGCGGGACGGATCGAGCAGTACTTC. Translated: CASSLHRDRERGLAGRIEQYF.

This chain connects TRBV7-2 to TRBJ2-7; 8 bases are shared with TRBD2. Losses at the gene ends were 2 bases for V and 9 bases for J; bases not matched to a gene: 9. The CDR3 is 14 amino acids. Looked up from germline, CDR1 is SGHTA and CDR2 is FQGNSA. The CDR3 spells CASSLRWREEVQYF. Written as DNA, the CDR3 is TGTGCCAGCAGCTTACGTTGGCGGGAGGAGGTGCAGTACTTC. Using reference TRBV7-2 and TRBJ2-7 for the parts outside the CDR3, the full variable domain is GAGVSQSPSNKVTEKGKDVELRCDPISGHTALYWYRQSLGQGLEFLIYFQGNSAPDKSGLPSDRFSAERTGGSVSTLTIQRTQQEDSAVYLCASSLRWREEVQYFGPGTRLTVT.

The CDR3 coding sequence is TGTGCCAGCAGCCACCTATCTTCCTACAATGAGCAGTTCTTC. Protein: CASSHLSSYNEQFF. This chain uses TRBV3-1 with TRBJ2-1; D is undetermined. Germline CDR1 LGHDT, CDR2 YNNKEL (reference sequence). CDR3 length: 14 amino acids. The V and J ends lost 3 bases and 1 base respectively, with 7 bases between them.

This clonotype was observed a handful of times. V is TRBV20-1 and J is TRBJ2-1; tentatively, D is TRBD1 or TRBD2 (5 bases each). Germline V gene sequence: CDR1 DFQATT, CDR2 SNEGSKA (reference sequence). V was pared by 5 bases and J by 2 bases, with 10 bases between. CDR3 length equals 13 residues. The DNA for the CDR3 is TGCAGTGCTTGGGACGGCGCCTACAATGAGCAGTTCTTC. This gives the protein CSAWDGAYNEQFF.

A few counts support this clonotype. The rearrangement links TRBV29-1 to TRBJ2-1, with D perhaps TRBD2 (6 bases). This CDR3 is built from 13 residues. Looked up from germline, CDR1 is SQVTM and CDR2 is ANQGSEA. The V end lost 8 bases, the J end lost 3 bases, and 14 bases lay between the germline ends. CDR3 DNA: TGCAGCAATTACAGGAGGGGCTACAATGAGCAGTTCTTC. Translated: CSNYRRGYNEQFF.